These 17 T cell receptor beta chains came from one sample sequenced in a study of T cell responses to AZD1222 COVID-19 vaccine. Repertoires were generated with immunoSEQ multiplex PCR, while TCRdb's copy carries only in-frame clones and drops some. The profile shows 89,000 or so clones, 75% to 90% of them singletons. Source: peripheral blood, taken on day 0 of AZD1222 vaccination. These receptors were obtained from an adult in good health.

The V gene is TRBV5-1, the J gene TRBJ1-2, with TRBD1 matching 10 bases. Germline trimming cut 2 bases from V and 3 bases from J; bases unmatched to any gene: 7. Germline CDR1 reads SGHRS; CDR2 reads YFSETQ. The CDR3 extends over 16 amino acids. As DNA, the CDR3 is TGCGCCAGCAGCTTCGCCCAAGGGACAGGGGACTATGGCTACACCTTC. This encodes CASSFAQGTGDYGYTF.

The chain uses TRBV5-6 and TRBJ2-2; D not resolved. Between the trimmed V and J ends, which lost 1 base and 8 bases, there was a span of 12 bases. Germline values: CDR1 SGHDT, CDR2 YYEEEE. This CDR3 has 14 residues. The CDR3, as DNA: TGTGCCAGCAGCTTGCTCTCGTCTCCGGGGGAGCTGTTTTTT. Protein product: CASSLLSSPGELFF.

Only one count was recorded for this clone. V is TRBV28 and J is TRBJ1-5; D is possibly TRBD1 (6 bases). Trimming removed 9 bases at V and 3 bases at J, with 9 bases between. There are 12 residues in the CDR3. Germline V gives CDR1 MDHEN, CDR2 SYDVKM. The CDR3 nucleotides are TGTGCCAGTACAGGGTCCAATCAGCCCCAGCATTTT. Its protein product is CASTGSNQPQHF.

The chain carries TRBV10-3 and TRBJ2-7; tentatively, D is TRBD1 (6 bases). This CDR3 contains 13 residues. V dropped 4 bases and J dropped 3 bases, with 10 bases sitting between them. Germline V gene sequence: CDR1 ENHRY, CDR2 SYGVKD. As DNA, the CDR3 is TGTGCCATCAGTGTTCAACAGGGCTACGAGCAGTACTTC. As protein: CAISVQQGYEQYF.

This chain joins TRBV4-2 and TRBJ2-2, with 14 bases that match TRBD2. The V gene's germline CDR1 is LGHNA and CDR2 YNFKEQ. V gave up 1 base and J gave up 6 bases; unmatched junction bases: 4. This CDR3 contains 17 residues. Here the CDR3 reads CASSQGGLAGVSGELFF. The CDR3 nucleotides are TGTGCCAGCAGCCAAGGGGGACTAGCGGGAGTATCCGGGGAGCTGTTTTTT.

V gene TRBV14 combines with J gene TRBJ1-2; 9 nucleotides match TRBD1. The junction had 16 bases not matched to a gene; V was cut back by 0 bases and J by 2 bases. The CDR3 has 20 residues. Germline assignment: CDR1 SGHDN and CDR2 FVKESK. The CDR3 here is CASSQDSIFLTGGKNYGYTF. CDR3 nucleotides: TGTGCCAGCAGCCAAGATAGTATTTTCCTGACAGGGGGAAAAAACTATGGCTACACCTTC.

The V call is TRBV6-5, the J call TRBJ2-1; TRBD2 matches 8 bases. The CDR3 extends over 16 amino acids. Germline V lookup: CDR1 MNHEY, CDR2 SVGAGI. The ends lost 4 bases at V and 4 bases at J; junction bases unmatched: 9. The DNA for the CDR3 is TGTGCCAGCAGTTCCACGGGACTAGGGCTGTACAATGAGCAGTTCTTC. This gives the protein CASSSTGLGLYNEQFF.

This chain links TRBV2 with TRBJ1-2; 7 bases align to TRBD1. The V segment lost 7 bases and the J segment 4 bases; nucleotides outside the gene matches: 6. Germline CDR1 SNHLY, CDR2 FYNNEI. The CDR3 spans 13 residues. CDR3 amino acids: CASMRGPGYGYTF. DNA of the CDR3: TGTGCCAGCATGAGGGGGCCGGGCTATGGCTACACCTTC.

V and J are TRBV4-2 and TRBJ2-5; TRBD2 is a possible D gene (6 bases). Germline V gene data show CDR1 as LGHNA and CDR2 as YNFKEQ. The V gene lost 1 base and the J gene lost 5 bases, with 17 bases spanning the gap. The CDR3 covers 16 residues. The CDR3 loop reads CASSQGGLGRGETQYF. DNA of the CDR3: TGTGCCAGCAGCCAAGGGGGCCTGGGCCGGGGGGAGACCCAGTACTTC.

The chain has TRBV5-1 and TRBJ2-2; D uncertain. This CDR3 is built from 14 residues. Germline V gene data show CDR1 as SGHRS and CDR2 as YFSETQ. V lost 0 bases and J 4 bases, leaving 7 bases between the germline ends. Written as DNA, the CDR3 is TGCGCCAGCAGCTTGGGACACTTCACCGGGGAGCTGTTTTTT. It encodes CASSLGHFTGELFF.

V is TRBV10-3 and J is TRBJ2-1; D is unclear. With 4 bases removed from V and 6 bases from J, the gap between germline ends came to 10 bases. Germline values: CDR1 ENHRY, CDR2 SYGVKD. The CDR3 totals 13 residues. The CDR3 here is CAISVPAGNEQFF. CDR3 coding DNA: TGTGCCATCAGTGTCCCCGCAGGCAATGAGCAGTTCTTC.

The chain couples TRBV7-3 to TRBJ2-3; 8 bases map to TRBD2. The CDR3 runs to 15 residues. V dropped 5 bases and J dropped 4; count of bases not matched to a gene: 8. Germline V gene data show CDR1 as SGHTA and CDR2 as FQGTGA. CDR3 DNA sequence: TGTGCCAGCAGCATGGGACTAGGGGAAGCAGATACGCAGTATTTT. Protein sequence: CASSMGLGEADTQYF.

The chain combines TRBV6-5 with TRBJ1-1; D not resolved. Trimming shortened V by 7 bases and J by 5 bases, and 11 bases separated the two germline ends. This CDR3 has 12 amino acids. Germline V lookup: CDR1 MNHEY, CDR2 SVGAGI. The CDR3 region has the DNA TGTGCCAGCACTCCCCGTCGGACTGAAGCTTTCTTT. Translation gives CASTPRRTEAFF.

The chain employs TRBV5-1 and TRBJ1-2; 10 bases line up with TRBD1. V lost 4 bases to trimming and J lost 6 bases; unmatched junction nucleotides: 9. Germline CDR1 SGHRS, CDR2 YFSETQ. The CDR3 totals 15 residues. The CDR3 bases are TGCGCCAGCAGCAAGGGGACAGGGGTGTATCATGGCTACACCTTC. It is translated as CASSKGTGVYHGYTF.

V gene TRBV11-2 combines with J gene TRBJ1-6, with 8 bases matching TRBD1. Trimming at V came to 4 bases and at J to 13 bases, leaving 12 bases not matched to a gene. The CDR3 length is 15 residues. The germline gives CDR1 SGHAT, CDR2 FQNNGV. This chain's CDR3 is CASSSIAGTGAPLHF. The CDR3 coding sequence is TGTGCCAGCAGCTCCATAGCCGGGACAGGAGCTCCCCTCCACTTT.

This clone has more than one count but fewer than ten. The chain combines TRBV7-8 with TRBJ1-5; the D is unclear. Germline CDR1 SGHVS, CDR2 FQNEAQ. This CDR3 is built from 15 residues. The V and J ends lost 1 base and 5 bases respectively, with 12 bases between them. This chain's CDR3 is CASSLVGRLDQPQHF. The CDR3 DNA reads TGTGCCAGCAGCTTAGTGGGCAGGTTGGATCAGCCCCAGCATTTT.

V usage is TRBV6-5 and J usage is TRBJ2-7; D is possibly TRBD2 (6 bases). The V end was cut by 0 bases, the J end by 0 bases, with 9 bases between. Germline CDR1 is MNHEY and CDR2 is SVGAGI. This CDR3 has 15 amino acids. For the CDR3, the DNA is TGTGCCAGCAGTTACTCGTGGAGGGGCTCCTACGAGCAGTACTTC. It translates to CASSYSWRGSYEQYF.